This entry features one T cell receptor (beta chain) sequence. Its cognate antigen is unknown. The data originate from a study of cytomegalovirus exposure and HLA in healthy donors. The CDR3 is 15 amino acids. Germline trimming cut 1 base from V and 3 bases from J; bases unmatched to any gene: 6. Germline V lookup: CDR1 SGHVS, CDR2 FNYEAQ. Study conclusions and caveats: Later on, an analysis tied about 17,000 TCR beta sequences to HLA alleles at 0.05 false discovery rate.

Researchers ran the PCR with 60 Vbeta and 13 Jbeta primers. Sequenced by immunoSEQ multiplex PCR; TCRdb stores in-frame clones only, minus some. There are 110,000 to 150,000 clones in the sample; about 70% occur only once, and roughly 1.9% lies in the top ten. Sequenced: PBMCs. The gene calls are TRBV7-6 and TRBJ2-7; 7 bases are a match to TRBD2. This receptor was taken from a woman aged 55-75 years in good health and CMV-seropositive. The DNA of the CDR3 is TGTGCCAGCAGCTTAGTTCCAGCGGGGAACTACGAGCAGTACTTC. This encodes CASSLVPAGNYEQYF. Full variable domain (missing parts from reference TRBV7-6 and TRBJ2-7): GAGVSQSPRYKVTKRGQDVALRCDPISGHVSLYWYRQALGQGPEFLTYFNYEAQQDKSGLPNDRFSAERPEGSISTLTIQRTEQRDSAMYRCASSLVPAGNYEQYFGPGTRLTVT.